This T cell receptor (beta chain) came from a study of T cell responses to AZD1222 COVID-19 vaccine (TCRdb year 2021). Regarding the complete study: Because spike-specific TCR depth and breadth did not differ between the two schedules, AZD1222 recipients who got a second dose at roughly 4 weeks were pooled with those who got a second dose at roughly 12 weeks. TCR sequencing was performed for 230 to 250 trial participants, of whom 200 to 210 were given two doses of AZD1222 and around 25 were given two doses of MenACWY control vaccine. Trial participants were enrolled into age subgroups of 18-55, 56-69 and 70-plus years, which contained approximately 150, 28 and 58 TCR-sequenced participants, respectively. Results and caveats for the whole study, not just this receptor: The 56-69-year group was small, and its depth increase did not reach significance, likely because of low power. After two AZD1222 doses, spike-specific TCR breadth and depth were significantly higher than at day 0 and than in MenACWY recipients. Only five to seven AZD1222 recipients were SARS-CoV-2 seropositive at baseline, limiting conclusions about previously exposed vaccinees. Most participants were white British and females outnumbered males, and the authors suggested that clonal diversity may have been underestimated. The vaccine-associated CD4 TCRs covered the entire spike protein, and the dominant responses fell in regions 160-218 and 743-854. Because no samples from the day 14 peak response were available, repertoires could be characterized only after the peak T cell response. Nearly half of unique spike-specific TCRs reportedly recognized epitopes outside regions mutated in the B.1.351 and B.1.1.7 variants.

The meaning of the sample's time point label: baseline before first vaccination. Samples from vaccinated people were obtained from the UK trials COV001 and COV002, which included a single-blind randomized controlled phase 2/3 trial of AZD1222 (ChAdOx1 nCoV-19) in healthy adults. Trial participant PBMC samples were collected at day 0 and day 28 after the second dose for TCRbeta chain sequencing. The CDR3 regions of human TCRbeta chains were subjected to immunosequencing. The paper's processing steps were these. Repertoire TCRs were matched against a reference library of SARS-CoV-2-specific TCRs generated with the MIRA antigen-specificity platform. Breadth was defined as the fraction of unique TCRs that were SARS-CoV-2-associated. Depth was defined as the fraction of total T cells that were SARS-CoV-2-associated. Using the MIRA data, each spike-specific TCR was mapped to the spike region that the TCR reacts to and placed in a CD4 or CD8 class. Log10-transformed breadth and depth values were compared by one-way ANOVA with Sidak's multiple comparisons tests. In its TCRdb copy, this immuneACCESS table keeps in-frame sequences only and misses some clones. Where compared with another copy, unresolved V genes explain less than half of these, and the others have no known cause. V, J and clone size derive from that table, while D and trimming were established from the DNA sequence. This sample holds 150,000 or so clones; approximately 88% were observed only once. Together, the top ten hold approximately 15% of the sample.

V loses 2 bases at its end and J loses 4 bases; junction bases beyond the gene matches: 12. From its cysteine to its phenylalanine, the CDR3 spans 18 amino acids. Left in the record is the CDR3 DNA by itself, 54 bases read in frame from the first base. Per the germline V gene, KGHSH is the CDR1 and LQKENI is the CDR2. Concerning this clone: The specificity of this receptor is unknown. Per-base quality was not reported, and no clone a single base away is much larger than it.

This sequence uses TRBV18 and TRBJ1-3; TRBD1 lines up with 9 middle nucleotides. This material consisted of peripheral blood, taken on day 0 of AZD1222 vaccination. The TCR sequence derives from an adult in good health. The base sequence is TGTGCCAGCTCACCATCACAGGGGGCGATGAGTACCGGAAACACCATATATTTT. It specifies CASSPSQGAMSTGNTIYF.